The following is a TCR beta chain sequence with its context. Its target is unknown. The data are from a study of T cell responses to AZD1222 COVID-19 vaccine. Repertoires were generated with immunoSEQ multiplex PCR, while TCRdb's copy carries only in-frame clones and drops some. The repertoire consists of over 70,000 clones, with approximately 86% occurring once and the leading ten covering around 5.8%. Germline assignment: CDR1 MDHEN and CDR2 SYDVKM. V lost 8 bases and J lost 0, with 5 bases in between. There are 13 residues in the CDR3. Study results and limitations: In all cases, repertoires were sampled only after the peak T cell response.

The receptor's source is an adult in good health. V gene TRBV28 combines with J gene TRBJ2-6; D is uncertain. The source material was peripheral blood, sampled on day 0 of AZD1222 vaccination. The CDR3 region has the DNA TGTGCCAGCCTGCCCTCTGGGGCCAACGTCCTGACTTTC. Protein product: CASLPSGANVLTF.